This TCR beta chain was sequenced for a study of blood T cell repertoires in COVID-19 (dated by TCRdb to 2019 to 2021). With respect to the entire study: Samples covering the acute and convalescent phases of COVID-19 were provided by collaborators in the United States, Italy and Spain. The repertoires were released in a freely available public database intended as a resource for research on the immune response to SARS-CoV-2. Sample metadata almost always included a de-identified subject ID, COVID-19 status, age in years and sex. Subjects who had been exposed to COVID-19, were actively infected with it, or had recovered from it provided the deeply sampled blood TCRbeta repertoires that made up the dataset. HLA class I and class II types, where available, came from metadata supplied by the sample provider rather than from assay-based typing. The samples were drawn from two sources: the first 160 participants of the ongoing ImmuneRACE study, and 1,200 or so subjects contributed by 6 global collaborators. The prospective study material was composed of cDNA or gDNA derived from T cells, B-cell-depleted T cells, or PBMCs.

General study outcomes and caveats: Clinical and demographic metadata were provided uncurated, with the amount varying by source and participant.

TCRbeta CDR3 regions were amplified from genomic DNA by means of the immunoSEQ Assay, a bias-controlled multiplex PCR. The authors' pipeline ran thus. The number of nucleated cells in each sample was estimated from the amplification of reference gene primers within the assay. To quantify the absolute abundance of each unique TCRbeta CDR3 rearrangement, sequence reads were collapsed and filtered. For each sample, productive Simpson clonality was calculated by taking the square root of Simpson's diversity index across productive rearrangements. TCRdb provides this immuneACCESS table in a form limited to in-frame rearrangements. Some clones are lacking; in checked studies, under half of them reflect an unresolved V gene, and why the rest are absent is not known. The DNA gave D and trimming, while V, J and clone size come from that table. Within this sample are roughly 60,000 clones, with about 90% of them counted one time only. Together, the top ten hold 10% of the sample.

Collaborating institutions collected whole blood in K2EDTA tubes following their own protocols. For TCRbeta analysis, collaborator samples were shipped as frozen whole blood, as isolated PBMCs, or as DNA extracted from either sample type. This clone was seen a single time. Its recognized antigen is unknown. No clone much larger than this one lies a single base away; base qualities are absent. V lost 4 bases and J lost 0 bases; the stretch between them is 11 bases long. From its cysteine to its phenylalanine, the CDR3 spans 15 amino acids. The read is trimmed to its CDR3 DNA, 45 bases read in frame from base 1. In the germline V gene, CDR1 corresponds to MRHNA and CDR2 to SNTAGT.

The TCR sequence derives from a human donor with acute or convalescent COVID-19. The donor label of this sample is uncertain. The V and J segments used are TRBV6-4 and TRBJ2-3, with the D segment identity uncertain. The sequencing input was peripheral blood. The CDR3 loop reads CASSVRGESTDTQYF. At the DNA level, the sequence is TGTGCCAGCAGTGTTCGCGGCGAAAGCACAGATACGCAGTATTTT.